These 3 T cell receptor beta chains were all obtained from the same sample, sequenced in a study of Ad26.COV2.S vaccination and SARS-CoV-2 variants. The data were produced by immunoSEQ multiplex PCR, yet TCRdb's version contains in-frame clones alone and is incomplete. The table lists roughly 140,000 clones, roughly 85% of them singletons, with 4.5% to 6% in the top ten. Sequencing was performed on peripheral blood, taken after recovery from COVID-19. All receptors derive from a human donor who had recovered from COVID-19.

The rearrangement uses TRBV5-1 and TRBJ1-6, with D maybe TRBD1 (5 bases). CDR1 and CDR2 (germline): SGHRS, YFSETQ. The CDR3 length is 16 residues. Trimming removed 4 bases from V and 5 bases from J, with 16 bases in between. CDR3 sequence: CASSGGRSTNNSPLHF. In DNA, the CDR3 is TGCGCCAGCAGCGGGGGACGGTCGACAAATAATTCACCCCTCCACTTT.

The rearrangement joins TRBV3-1 (or the pseudogene TRBV3-2) to TRBJ2-7; no clear D. The V gene's germline CDR1 is LGHDT and CDR2 YNNKEL (reference sequence). With 0 bases removed from V and 4 bases from J, the gap between germline ends came to 4 bases. The CDR3 covers 12 residues. The CDR3 is CASSQDGYEQYF. In DNA, the CDR3 is TGTGCCAGCAGCCAAGATGGTTACGAGCAGTACTTC.

The chain links TRBV6-5 to TRBJ1-2; perhaps TRBD1 as D (5 bases). Trimming took off 2 bases at V and 2 bases at J, with 12 bases between the two ends. The CDR3 consists of 15 residues. Germline V gives CDR1 MNHEY, CDR2 SVGAGI. CDR3 sequence: CASSYLSTGNYGYTF. The CDR3 DNA sequence: TGTGCCAGCAGTTACCTTTCTACAGGAAACTATGGCTACACCTTC.